This is a list of T cell receptor beta chains from one sample in a study of shared clonotypes between healthy human individuals. The assay was immunoSEQ multiplex PCR, and TCRdb's table has in-frame clones only and misses some. In the table there are about half a million clones, 65% to 85% of which are singletons. Sample: PBMCs. The receptor source for this set is a woman aged 40 to 49 in good health. Some clones in this sample may be carry-over from other donors' samples. CDR3s include the opening cysteine and the closing phenylalanine or tryptophan. The D gene is left open where the match is weak. Rows may omit the clone size; those that give it use once, few, many or a size class.

j_gene,abundance,v_gene,d_gene,CDR3nt,CDR3aa
TRBJ2-2,NA,TRBV27,NA,TGTGCCAGCAGTTCCCAGAACACCGGGGAGCTGTTTTTT,CASSSQNTGELFF
TRBJ2-7,NA,TRBV27,NA,TGTGCCAGCAGTTTATCGCCCAATGCCGGGGGCGAGCAGTACTTC,CASSLSPNAGGEQYF
TRBJ2-7,once,TRBV28,NA,TGTGCCAGCAGTTCAGGAATCGGGACTCCGCCTGAGCAGTACTTC,CASSSGIGTPPEQYF
TRBJ2-1,few,TRBV9,TRBD2,TGTGCCAGCAGCGTAGCTGCGGGAGAGTCCGACAATGAGCAGTTCTTC,CASSVAAGESDNEQFF
TRBJ2-3,NA,TRBV29-1,NA,TGCAGCGTTTCCGAGGGTGATACGCAGTATTTT,CSVSEGDTQYF
TRBJ2-7,NA,TRBV7-2,NA,TGTGCCAGCAGTCGAAGACCGGGGGTCATCGCTTACGAGCAGTACTTC,CASSRRPGVIAYEQYF
TRBJ2-3,few,TRBV7-2,TRBD2,TGTGCCAGCAGCTTACGGCGCGGGAGGGATGATACGCAGTATTTT,CASSLRRGRDDTQYF
TRBJ2-7,NA,TRBV9,TRBD2,TGTGCCAGCAGCGTGAGCGGGACTAGTTACGAGCAGTACTTC,CASSVSGTSYEQYF
TRBJ2-3,NA,TRBV28,NA,TGTGCCAGCAGCTCCGGGGTCCAATCGCAGTATTTT,CASSSGVQSQYF
TRBJ2-1,few,TRBV29-1,TRBD2,TGCAGCGTTCGGGGGCGGCCGGGAGCGGGAGGCCGTCGGGGTGAGCAGTTCTTC,CSVRGRPGAGGRRGEQFF
TRBJ1-1,NA,TRBV28,NA,TGTGCCAGCTCCAGGTCGCTTGAAGCTTTCTTT,CASSRSLEAFF
TRBJ1-2,few,TRBV2,NA,TGTGCCAGCAGTGCAGGGGAGGACTATGGCTACACCTTC,CASSAGEDYGYTF
TRBJ1-2,NA,TRBV5-1,NA,TGCGCCAGCAGCGATCAACTGGGCTACACCTTC,CASSDQLGYTF
TRBJ2-7,NA,TRBV28,TRBD1,TGTGCCAGCAGGGACAGGGTATACGAGCAGTACTTC,CASRDRVYEQYF
TRBJ2-3,NA,TRBV4-3,TRBD1,TGCGCCAGCAGCCAAGGACAGGGGGTCACAGATACGCAGTATTTT,CASSQGQGVTDTQYF
TRBJ2-7,NA,TRBV7-3,NA,TGTGCCAGCAGCCCAGACAGTAACTCCTACGAGCAGTACTTC,CASSPDSNSYEQYF
TRBJ2-5,NA,TRBV29-1,TRBD1,TGCAGCGTTGGTAGAGAGGGGGCGGGAGAGACCCAGTACTTC,CSVGREGAGETQYF
TRBJ2-5,many,TRBV5-4,NA,TGTGCCAGCAGCTCAGGCGGGTTAGTCATAGAGACCCAGTACTTC,CASSSGGLVIETQYF
TRBJ2-7,NA,TRBV6-1,NA,TGTGCCAGCAGTGATGCGCCAGGGAGTTTAGTTGTCTTC,CASSDAPGSLVVF
TRBJ2-5,NA,TRBV7-9,TRBD2,TGTGCCAGCACCATACTAGCGGGCGTAGAGACCCAGTACTTC,CASTILAGVETQYF
TRBJ2-3,NA,TRBV9,TRBD2,TGTGCCAGCAGCGTGGGGACTAGCGGGAGACATACGCAGTATTTT,CASSVGTSGRHTQYF
TRBJ2-5,NA,TRBV5-1,NA,TGCGCCAGCAGCTTGGCCAGTCAAGAGACCCAGTACTTC,CASSLASQETQYF
TRBJ2-7,NA,TRBV11-2,NA,TGTGCCAGCAGCTTAGGAGCTGGCCGTGGGGAGCAGTACTTC,CASSLGAGRGEQYF
TRBJ1-2,NA,TRBV6-4,NA,TGTGCCAGCAGCCCCGGGGCCGAGAATGGCTACACCTTC,CASSPGAENGYTF
TRBJ2-1,NA,TRBV7-2,NA,TGTGCCAGCAGCTTAGGTAGCGCCAATGAGCAGTTCTTC,CASSLGSANEQFF
TRBJ1-1,NA,TRBV18,NA,TGTGCCAGCTCACCAATTCCCGATTCGGAAGCTTTCTTT,CASSPIPDSEAFF
TRBJ2-6,many,TRBV5-4,NA,TGTGCCAGCAGCTTGTCCCTTTCGTCTGGGGCCAACGTCCTGACTTTC,CASSLSLSSGANVLTF
TRBJ2-5,NA,TRBV30,TRBD2,TGTGCCTGGAGTGTAGCGGGAGGCCCAACGGAGGAGCAGTACTTC,CAWSVAGGPTEEQYF
TRBJ1-1,NA,TRBV10-3,NA,TGTGCCATCAGTGATTCCGGGGCAACAGACACTGAAGCTTTCTTT,CAISDSGATDTEAFF
TRBJ1-2,NA,TRBV30,NA,TGTGCCTGGAGCACAGCGTATGGCTACACCTTC,CAWSTAYGYTF